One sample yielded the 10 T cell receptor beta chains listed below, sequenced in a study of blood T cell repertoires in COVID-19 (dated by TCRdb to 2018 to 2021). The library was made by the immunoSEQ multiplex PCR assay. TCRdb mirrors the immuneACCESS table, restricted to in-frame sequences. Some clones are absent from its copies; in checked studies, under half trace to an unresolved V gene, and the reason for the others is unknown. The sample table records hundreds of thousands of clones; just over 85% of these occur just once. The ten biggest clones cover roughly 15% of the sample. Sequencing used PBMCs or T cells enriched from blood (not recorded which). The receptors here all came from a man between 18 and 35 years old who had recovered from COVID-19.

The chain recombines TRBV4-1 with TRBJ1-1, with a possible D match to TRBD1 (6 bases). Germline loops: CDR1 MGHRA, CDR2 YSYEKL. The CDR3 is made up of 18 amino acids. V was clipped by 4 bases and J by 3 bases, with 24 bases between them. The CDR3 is CASSPQQGRPGLDTEAFF. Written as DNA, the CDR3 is TGCGCCAGCAGCCCCCAACAGGGACGCCCTGGTTTGGACACTGAAGCTTTCTTT.

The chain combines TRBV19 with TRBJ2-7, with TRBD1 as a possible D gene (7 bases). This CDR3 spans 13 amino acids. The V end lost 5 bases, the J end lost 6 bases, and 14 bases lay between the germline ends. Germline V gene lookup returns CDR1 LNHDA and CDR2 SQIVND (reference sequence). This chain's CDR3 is CASSPRGVGEQYF. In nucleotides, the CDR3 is TGTGCCAGTAGTCCCAGGGGGGTCGGCGAGCAGTACTTC.

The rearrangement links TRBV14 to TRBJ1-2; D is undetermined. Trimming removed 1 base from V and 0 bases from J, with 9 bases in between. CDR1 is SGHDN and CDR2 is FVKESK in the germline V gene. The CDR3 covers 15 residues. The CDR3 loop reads CASSQVEATNYGYTF. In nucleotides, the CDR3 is TGTGCCAGCAGCCAAGTAGAAGCGACTAACTATGGCTACACCTTC. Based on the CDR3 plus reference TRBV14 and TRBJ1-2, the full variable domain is EAGVTQFPSHSVIEKGQTVTLRCDPISGHDNLYWYRRVMGKEIKFLLHFVKESKQDESGMPNNRFLAERTGGTYSTLKVQPAELEDSGVYFCASSQVEATNYGYTFGSGTRLTVV.

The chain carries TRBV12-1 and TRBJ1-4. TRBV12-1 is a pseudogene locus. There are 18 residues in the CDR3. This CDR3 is CASSSRSLNEATNEKLFF. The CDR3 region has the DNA TGTGCCAGCAGCTCCCGAAGTCTGAATGAGGCAACTAATGAAAAACTGTTTTTT.

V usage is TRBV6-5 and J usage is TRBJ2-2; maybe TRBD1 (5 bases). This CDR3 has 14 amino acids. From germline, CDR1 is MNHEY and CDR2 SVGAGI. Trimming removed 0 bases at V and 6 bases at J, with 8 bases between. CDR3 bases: TGTGCCAGCAGTTACTCGCTGGGGCCCGGGGAGCTGTTTTTT. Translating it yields CASSYSLGPGELFF.

CDR3 amino acids: CASSETGIMNTEAFF. CDR3 in DNA: TGTGCCAGCAGTGAGACAGGGATTATGAACACTGAAGCTTTCTTT. J is TRBJ1-1 and V is TRBV25-1; the match to TRBD1 covers 7 bases. J gave up 0 bases and V 3 bases, and 4 bases lay outside the gene matches. Germline loops: CDR1 MGHDK, CDR2 SYGVNS. The CDR3 length is 15 residues.

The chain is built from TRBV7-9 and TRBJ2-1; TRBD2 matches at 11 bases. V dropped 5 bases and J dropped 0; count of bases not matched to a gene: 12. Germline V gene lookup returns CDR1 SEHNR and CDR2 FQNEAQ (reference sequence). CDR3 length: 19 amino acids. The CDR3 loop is CASSASGLAVFSSYNEQFF. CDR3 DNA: TGTGCCAGCAGCGCTTCGGGACTAGCGGTTTTCAGCTCCTACAATGAGCAGTTCTTC.

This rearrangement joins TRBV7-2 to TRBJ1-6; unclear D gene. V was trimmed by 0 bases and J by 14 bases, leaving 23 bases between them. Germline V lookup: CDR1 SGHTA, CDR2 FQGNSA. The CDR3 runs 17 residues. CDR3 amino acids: CASSLAVISPPTLALHF. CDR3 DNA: TGTGCCAGCAGCTTAGCCGTGATATCTCCCCCGACTCTGGCCCTCCACTTT. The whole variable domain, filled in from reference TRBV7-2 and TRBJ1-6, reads GAGVSQSPSNKVTEKGKDVELRCDPISGHTALYWYRQSLGQGLEFLIYFQGNSAPDKSGLPSDRFSAERTGGSVSTLTIQRTQQEDSAVYLCASSLAVISPPTLALHFGNGTRLTVT.

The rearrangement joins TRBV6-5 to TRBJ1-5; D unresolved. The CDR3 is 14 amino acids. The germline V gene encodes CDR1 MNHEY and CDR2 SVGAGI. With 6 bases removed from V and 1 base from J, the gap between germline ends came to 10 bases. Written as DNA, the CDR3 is TGTGCCAGCAGGGAGATGTGGAGCAATCAGCCCCAGCATTTT. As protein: CASREMWSNQPQHF.

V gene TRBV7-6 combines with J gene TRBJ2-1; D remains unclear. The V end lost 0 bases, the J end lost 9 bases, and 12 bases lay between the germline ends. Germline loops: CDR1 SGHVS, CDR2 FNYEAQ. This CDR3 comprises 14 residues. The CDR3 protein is CASSLAPRDFEQFF. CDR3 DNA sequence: TGTGCCAGCAGCTTAGCGCCGAGAGACTTTGAGCAGTTCTTC.